One and the same sample provided the 32 T cell receptor beta chains below, sequenced in a study of tissue T cells after allogeneic stem cell transplantation. The protocol was immunoSEQ multiplex PCR, while the TCRdb copy is restricted to in-frame clones and leaves out a portion. In the table there are over 45,000 clones, approximately 70% of which are singletons. Material for sequencing was sorted cells pooled from one or two spleens. These TCRs come from a pool of C57BL/6 mice in good health.

As for this clone: These gene names are mouse names. The CDR3: CASRTGEGAEQFF. The DNA read from the CDR3 is TGTGCCAGCAGAACAGGTGAAGGGGCTGAGCAGTTC. V and J are TRBV13-3 and TRBJ2-1; TRBD1 might be the D (5 bases). The CDR3 end lies 1 residue beyond the end of the read and is filled in from the germline J gene. CDR1 and CDR2 (germline): NNHDY, SYVADS. This CDR3 region has 13 residues. V was shortened by 5 bases and J by 7 bases, with 13 bases between the two germline ends.

This clone was seen more than once but under ten times. Gene names and germline match the mouse. The CDR3 end is not reached by the read, which stops 1 residue before it; the germline J gene fills it in. The chain employs TRBV17 and TRBJ2-2; TRBD2 agrees at 12 bases. V dropped 5 bases and J dropped 5; count of bases not matched to a gene: 3. The CDR3 consists of 15 residues. CDR1 and CDR2 (germline): MNHDT, YYDKIL. CDR3 sequence: CASSRGTGGTGQLYF. Partial CDR3 DNA: TGTGCTAGCAGTCGCGGGACTGGGGGGACCGGGCAGCTCTAC.

This clone has just one count. Mouse gene names and germline throughout. The CDR3 goes on 1 residue after the read ends, and that part is filled in from the germline J gene. The chain has TRBV4 and TRBJ1-1, with 8 bases that match TRBD1. V trimming: 5 bases; J trimming: 7 bases; junction bases outside the gene matches: 3. Germline CDR1 is LGHDT and CDR2 is YNNKQL (reference sequence). The CDR3 is 12 amino acids. CDR3 region: CASSHTGGEVFF. CDR3 DNA, as far as it was read: TGTGCCAGCAGCCATACAGGGGGAGAAGTCTTC.

A word on this clone: All gene names here are mouse names. The sequenced fragment ends 1 residue before the CDR3 boundary, so the rest is inferred from the germline J gene. Other DNA sequences of this sample code for an identical CDR3. The rearrangement joins TRBV3 to TRBJ2-7; 7 positions match TRBD1. Germline assignment: CDR1 SNHLY and CDR2 FYNGKV (reference sequence). The CDR3 has 12 amino acids. The V and J ends lost 1 base and 6 bases, in that order; junction bases with no gene match: 0. The CDR3 bases that were read are TGTGCCAGCAGCTTAGACAGGGGTGAACAGTAC. Translation: CASSLDRGEQY. In full, the CDR3 reads CASSLDRGEQYF.

A few counts support this clone. The gene names here belong to mouse. The read is 1 residue too short to cover the CDR3 end, so that end is filled in from the germline J gene. The chain carries TRBV16 and TRBJ2-7; 11 nucleotides align to TRBD2. The trim removed 4 bases at V and 4 bases at J, leaving 6 bases unmatched. This CDR3 comprises 15 residues. The germline V gene encodes CDR1 SGHSA and CDR2 FRNQAP. CDR3 residues: CASSSPDWGVYEQYF. Incomplete CDR3 DNA: TGTGCAAGCAGCTCCCCGGACTGGGGGGTTTATGAACAGTAC.

With respect to this clone: Gene names denote mouse genes. The CDR3 end falls 1 residue outside the read, so it is completed with the germline J gene. This chain joins TRBV1 and TRBJ2-2; D might be TRBD1 (5 bases). The CDR3 length is 15 residues. V dropped 0 bases and J dropped 2 bases, with 7 bases sitting between them. Germline assignment: CDR1 NSQYPW and CDR2 LRSPGD (reference sequence). This CDR3 is CTCSAEDSNTGQLYF. The DNA read from the CDR3 is TGCACCTGCAGTGCAGAAGACAGTAACACCGGGCAGCTCTAC. The variable domain in full, completed from reference TRBV1 and TRBJ2-2, reads VTLLEQNPRWRLVPRGQAVNLRCILKNSQYPWMSWYQQDLQKQLQWLFTLRSPGDKEVKSLPGADYLATRVTDTELRLQVANMSQGRTLYCTCSAEDSNTGQLYFGEGSKLTVL.

This clone has more than one count but fewer than ten. Gene labels here are mouse ones. The read finishes 1 residue shy of the CDR3 end, and the germline J gene is used to complete it. This chain connects TRBV16 to TRBJ1-4, with no clear D. Germline V CDR1 and CDR2: SGHSA, FRNQAP. This CDR3 is built from 14 residues. The V end lost 5 bases, the J end lost 0 bases, and 7 bases lay between the germline ends. CDR3 sequence: CASSPLISNERLFF. The sequenced CDR3 bases are TGTGCAAGCAGCCCACTAATTTCCAACGAAAGATTATTT.

This clone was detected a few times. Gene labels here are mouse ones. The read is 1 residue too short to cover the CDR3 end, so that end is filled in from the germline J gene. V and J are TRBV2 and TRBJ1-3; D perhaps matches TRBD1 (5 bases). Trimming shortened V by 0 bases and J by 3 bases, and 9 bases separated the two germline ends. Germline V CDR1 and CDR2: LGHNA, YSYQKL. The CDR3 contains 15 residues. CDR3 DNA (partial): TGTGCCAGCAGCCAAGATGGGGGAGGTGGAAATACGCTCTAT. This encodes CASSQDGGGGNTLY. In full, the CDR3 reads CASSQDGGGGNTLYF.

Note on this clone: The gene symbols are mouse symbols. The read terminates 1 residue ahead of where the CDR3 ends, so the germline J gene completes it. The chain is built from TRBV19 and TRBJ2-5; either TRBD1 or TRBD2 may supply D (6 bases each). The CDR3 spans 14 residues. Germline V gene lookup returns CDR1 FNHDT and CDR2 SITEND (reference sequence). V was cut by 1 base and J by 2 bases, with 8 bases left in between. The CDR3 here is CASSILGAQDTQYF. CDR3 DNA (partial): TGTGCCAGCAGTATATTGGGGGCCCAAGACACCCAGTAC.

Regarding this clone: Genes and germline are mouse. The CDR3 end falls 1 residue outside the read, so it is completed with the germline J gene. The chain uses TRBV16 and TRBJ2-5; no clear D gene. The CDR3 is 11 residues long. V was trimmed by 4 bases and J by 2 bases, leaving 1 base between them. Germline assignment: CDR1 SGHSA and CDR2 FRNQAP. The CDR3 loop is CASSSQDTQYF. The CDR3 bases that were read are TGTGCAAGCAGCTCCCAAGACACCCAGTAC.

A remark on this clone: Gene names are the mouse ones. The DNA read from the CDR3 is TGTGCCAGCGGACTGCTTAGTGCAGAAACGCTGTAT. Protein: CASGLLSAETLY. The CDR3 in its entirety is CASGLLSAETLYF. V is TRBV14 and J is TRBJ2-3, with a tentative D call TRBD2 (6 bases). The read ends 1 residue early relative to the CDR3; the germline J gene fills the gap. The CDR3 extends over 13 amino acids. V was shortened by 7 bases and J by 0 bases, with 9 bases between the two germline ends. Germline CDR1 SGHDT, CDR2 FRDEAV.

Notes on this clone: Gene names are mouse gene names. The CDR3 end lies 1 residue beyond the end of the read and is filled in from the germline J gene. This sequence joins TRBV1 and TRBJ2-4; tentative D call: TRBD1 (5 bases). Trimming shortened V by 3 bases and J by 0 bases, and 10 bases separated the two germline ends. CDR1 and CDR2 from the germline V gene are NSQYPW and LRSPGD (reference sequence). CDR3 length: 15 residues. Here the CDR3 reads CTCSARQTSQNTLYF. The sequenced CDR3 bases are TGCACCTGCAGTGCCCGACAGACCAGTCAAAACACCTTGTAC.

In regard to this clone: The gene names here belong to mouse. The CDR3 end falls 1 residue outside the read, so it is completed with the germline J gene. J is TRBJ2-3 and V is TRBV3, with a tentative D call TRBD2 (7 bases). Looked up from germline, CDR1 is SNHLY and CDR2 is FYNGKV (reference sequence). V dropped 1 base and J dropped 1 base, with 12 bases sitting between them. This CDR3 is built from 16 residues. The CDR3 bases that were read are TGTGCCAGCAGCTTAGAGGGGGGCGCGGGTGCAGAAACGCTGTAT. Encoded protein: CASSLEGGAGAETLY. The whole CDR3 is CASSLEGGAGAETLYF.

With regard to this clone: Mouse gene names and germline throughout. The DNA ends 1 residue before the CDR3 does, and the rest of the CDR3 is filled in from the germline J gene. V usage is TRBV30 and J usage is TRBJ2-5; D is undetermined. CDR3 length equals 13 residues. From germline, CDR1 is SQVVS and CDR2 ANEGSEA. The ends were cut back, 6 bases at V and 0 bases at J, with 10 bases in the middle. CDR3 sequence: CSSTTLNQDTQYF. The CDR3 DNA, read in part, is TGTAGTTCCACGACTCTTAACCAAGACACCCAGTAC.

Notes on this clone: All gene names here are mouse names. Coverage ceases 1 residue before the CDR3 finishes, and the germline J gene fills in the end. The chain carries TRBV1 and TRBJ2-5; no firm D call. The length of the CDR3 is 12 residues. CDR1 is NSQYPW and CDR2 is LRSPGD in the germline V gene (reference sequence). V lost 2 bases and J 3 bases, leaving 3 bases between the germline ends. The sequenced CDR3 bases are TGCACCTGCAGTGCACGGCAAGACACCCAGTAC. This gives the protein CTCSARQDTQY. The whole CDR3 protein reads CTCSARQDTQYF.

About this clone: The germline and genes are mouse ones. The read is 1 residue too short to cover the CDR3 end, so that end is filled in from the germline J gene. The chain carries TRBV26 and TRBJ2-4, with TRBD2 identical over 8 bases. Germline V lookup: CDR1 KGHPV, CDR2 FQNQEV (reference sequence). The J segment lost 0 bases and the V segment lost 4 bases, leaving 3 bases of the junction unmatched. The CDR3 length is 15 residues. The sequenced part of the CDR3 DNA is TGTGCCAGCAGTCCCGACTGGGGTAGTCAAAACACCTTGTAC. Translation: CASSPDWGSQNTLY. The whole CDR3 region reads CASSPDWGSQNTLYF.

There are a few counts of this clone. Gene names are the mouse ones. The observed sequence ends 1 residue before the CDR3 terminus, with the missing tail filled in from the germline J gene. The J gene is TRBJ2-3, the V gene TRBV20; a possible D gene is TRBD1 (5 bases). CDR3 length: 13 residues. Germline CDR1 is GFQATS and CDR2 is STVNSAI. V dropped 5 bases and J dropped 0 bases, with 9 bases sitting between them. CDR3 DNA (partial): TGTGGTGCTTGGACAACTAGTGCAGAAACGCTGTAT. Amino acids: CGAWTTSAETLY. The entire CDR3 sequence reads CGAWTTSAETLYF.

A word on this clone: Mouse names are used for the genes. The observed sequence ends 1 residue before the CDR3 terminus, with the missing tail filled in from the germline J gene. The V call is TRBV16, the J call TRBJ2-1; unclear D gene. The CDR3 extends over 13 amino acids. Germline V gene sequence: CDR1 SGHSA, CDR2 FRNQAP. Trimming stripped 1 base from V and 4 bases from J, with 5 bases between. The CDR3 bases that were read are TGTGCAAGCAGCTTAGCACAATATGCTGAGCAGTTC. Translating it yields CASSLAQYAEQF. The CDR3, in full, reads CASSLAQYAEQFF.

Concerning this clone: Gene labels here are mouse ones. The CDR3 end is not reached by the read, which stops 1 residue before it; the germline J gene fills it in. V gene TRBV3 combines with J gene TRBJ1-1, with a tentative D call TRBD1 (5 bases). This CDR3 comprises 13 residues. Trimming stripped 2 bases from V and 4 bases from J, with 8 bases between. CDR1 SNHLY and CDR2 FYNGKV come from the germline V gene (reference sequence). The CDR3 loop reads CASSLQGGTEVFF. CDR3 bases read: TGTGCCAGCAGCTTACAGGGCGGCACAGAAGTCTTC. Full variable domain (rest looked up from reference TRBV3 and TRBJ1-1): GPKVLQIPSHQIIDMGQMVTLNCDPVSNHLYFYWYKQILGQQMEFLVNFYNGKVMEKSKLFKDQFSVERPDGSYFTLKIQPTALEDSAVYFCASSLQGGTEVFFGKGTRLTVV.

Comment on this clone: Mouse germline and gene names are used. The CDR3 end lies 1 residue beyond the end of the read and is filled in from the germline J gene. The chain recombines TRBV15 with TRBJ1-1; TRBD1 might be the D (5 bases). Germline values: CDR1 SGHND, CDR2 FRSKSL. This CDR3 spans 13 amino acids. The V and J ends lost 3 bases and 4 bases respectively, with 9 bases between them. The CDR3 here is CASSLGEGTEVFF. The sequenced CDR3 bases are TGTGCCAGCAGTTTGGGGGAGGGCACAGAAGTCTTC.

This clone was detected a few times. The gene symbols are mouse symbols. The read comes to an end 1 residue before the CDR3 does, leaving the germline J gene to fill in the end. The chain has TRBV26 and TRBJ2-7; maybe TRBD1 (6 bases). This CDR3 spans 12 amino acids. V was cut by 1 base and J by 7 bases, with 8 bases left in between. From germline, CDR1 is KGHPV and CDR2 FQNQEV (reference sequence). CDR3 sequence: CASSLFRGEQYF. The sequenced CDR3 bases are TGTGCCAGCAGTCTGTTCAGGGGAGAACAGTAC.

On this clone itself: The gene names here belong to mouse. The read ends 1 residue shy of where the CDR3 ends; the end is completed using the germline J gene. The chain is built from TRBV13-2 and TRBJ1-5, with D perhaps TRBD1 (5 bases). The CDR3 length is 15 residues. Germline V lookup: CDR1 NNHNN, CDR2 SYGAGS (reference sequence). The V and J ends lost 0 bases and 4 bases respectively, with 11 bases between them. CDR3 DNA, as far as it was read: TGTGCCAGCGGTGATGCTCAGGGTGGGAACCAGGCTCCGCTT. Translation gives CASGDAQGGNQAPL. The CDR3 in its entirety is CASGDAQGGNQAPLF.

Concerning this clone: The germline and genes are mouse ones. The sequenced fragment ends 1 residue before the CDR3 boundary, so the rest is inferred from the germline J gene. This sample includes further DNA sequences coding for the same CDR3. This chain links TRBV3 with TRBJ1-2; D gene uncertain. Trimming removed 1 base from V and 1 base from J, with 4 bases in between. The germline V gene encodes CDR1 SNHLY and CDR2 FYNGKV (reference sequence). The CDR3 length is 13 residues. The CDR3 spells CASSLEGNSDYTF. The CDR3 bases that were read are TGTGCCAGCAGCTTAGAGGGAAACTCCGACTACACC.

With respect to this clone: Gene names are mouse gene names. The missing CDR3 end, 1 residue past where the read stops, is filled in from the germline J gene. The chain uses TRBV26 and TRBJ2-1, with D possibly being TRBD1 or TRBD2 (5 bases each). In germline, CDR1 is KGHPV, CDR2 FQNQEV (reference sequence). V was shortened by 6 bases and J by 1 base, with 10 bases between the two germline ends. The CDR3 has 14 residues. Incomplete CDR3 DNA: TGTGCCAGCAGGGAGCGGGACAACTATGCTGAGCAGTTC. Encoded protein: CASRERDNYAEQF. The complete CDR3 protein is CASRERDNYAEQFF. Full variable domain (rest looked up from reference TRBV26 and TRBJ2-1): NSKVIQTPRYLVKGQGQKAKMRCIPEKGHPVVFWYQQNKNNEFKFLINFQNQEVLQQIDMTEKRFSAECPSNSPCSLEIQSSEAGDSALYLCASRERDNYAEQFFGPGTRLTVL.

Details on this clone: Genes and germline are mouse. Read coverage stops 1 residue before the CDR3 terminus; the germline J gene supplies the remainder. The V and J genes are TRBV31 and TRBJ2-7; 8 bases line up with TRBD1. The CDR3 contains 13 residues. With 5 bases clipped from V and 5 bases from J, the junction kept 8 bases outside the gene matches. Germline loops: CDR1 GKSSPN, CDR2 SITVG. CDR3 in amino acids: CAWAGDRRDEQYF. The sequenced CDR3 bases are TGTGCCTGGGCCGGGGACAGGAGGGATGAACAGTAC. Together with reference TRBV31 and TRBJ2-7, the CDR3 gives the full variable domain: AQTIHQWPVAEIKAVGSPLSLGCTIKGKSSPNLYWYWQATGGTLQQLFYSITVGQVESVVQLNLSASRPKDDQFILSTEKLLLSHSGFYLCAWAGDRRDEQYFGPGTRLTVL.

Notes on this clone: Gene names and germline refer to mouse. Read data end 1 residue before the CDR3 end; the end is taken from the germline J gene. The chain couples TRBV1 to TRBJ2-4; 7 bases line up with TRBD2. Germline CDR1 NSQYPW, CDR2 LRSPGD (reference sequence). The CDR3 runs 15 residues. The V gene end was trimmed by 3 bases and the J gene end by 0 bases; junction bases not matched to a gene: 3. CDR3 amino acids: CTCSADWASQNTLYF. Incomplete CDR3 DNA: TGCACCTGCAGTGCCGACTGGGCTAGTCAAAACACCTTGTAC.

A remark on this clone: Mouse gene names and germline throughout. CDR3 DNA (partial): TGTGCCGGCTCCGGGACATATAACGAAAGATTATTT. This translates into CAGSGTYNERLF. The complete CDR3 reads CAGSGTYNERLFF. The chain employs TRBV13-3 and TRBJ1-4; perhaps TRBD1 as D (6 bases). The missing CDR3 end, 1 residue past where the read stops, is filled in from the germline J gene. The CDR3 consists of 13 residues. Germline V gives CDR1 NNHDY, CDR2 SYVADS. The V end lost 10 bases, the J end lost 5 bases, and 15 bases lay between the germline ends.

As to this clone: Mouse gene names apply. The read terminates 1 residue ahead of where the CDR3 ends, so the germline J gene completes it. The gene calls are TRBV13-3 and TRBJ2-5; TRBD2 matches 9 bases. Trimming removed 2 bases from V and 6 bases from J; junction bases left unmatched: 4. CDR1 NNHDY and CDR2 SYVADS come from the germline V gene. The CDR3 sequence is 14 residues long. The CDR3 here is CASSERLGVDTQYF. The part of the CDR3 DNA that was read is TGTGCCAGCAGTGAACGACTGGGGGTGGACACCCAGTAC.

This clone appeared once. Gene names and germline match the mouse. The read comes to an end 1 residue before the CDR3 does, leaving the germline J gene to fill in the end. The chain recombines TRBV14 with TRBJ2-5, with 11 bases matching TRBD2. The V and J ends lost 5 bases and 5 bases, in that order; junction bases with no gene match: 4. The CDR3 has 14 amino acids. Per germline, CDR1 SGHDT and CDR2 FRDEAV. CDR3 residues: CASSWTGGRDTQYF. The covered CDR3 bases are TGTGCCAGCAGCTGGACTGGGGGGAGAGACACCCAGTAC.

This clone was detected only once. Each gene name is a mouse one. The read terminates 1 residue before the CDR3 end, so the remaining end is supplied by the germline J gene. The chain carries TRBV13-2 and TRBJ2-7, with TRBD1 identical over 11 bases. The V gene end was trimmed by 0 bases and the J gene end by 7 bases; junction bases not matched to a gene: 3. In germline, CDR1 is NNHNN, CDR2 SYGAGS (reference sequence). The CDR3 spans 14 residues. The part of the CDR3 DNA that was read is TGTGCCAGCGGTGATGGGGACAGGGGGGGAGAACAGTAC. Its translation: CASGDGDRGGEQY. The whole CDR3 protein is CASGDGDRGGEQYF.

A remark on this clone: Here the gene names and germline are mouse. The CDR3 goes on 1 residue after the read ends, and that part is filled in from the germline J gene. The V call is TRBV29, the J call TRBJ1-2; TRBD1 agrees at 10 bases. Germline V gives CDR1 MSHET, CDR2 SYDVDS. J lost 1 base, V lost 5 bases, and 4 bases had no gene match. This CDR3 contains 15 residues. The CDR3 is CASSPRTGGNSDYTF. CDR3 bases read: TGTGCTAGCAGTCCCCGGACAGGGGGAAACTCCGACTACACC.

As for this clone: Gene names are mouse gene names. Coverage ceases 1 residue before the CDR3 finishes, and the germline J gene fills in the end. The rearrangement uses TRBV13-2 and TRBJ2-1; TRBD1 matches at 9 bases. The V gene end was trimmed by 2 bases and the J gene end by 8 bases; junction bases not matched to a gene: 5. Germline CDR1 and CDR2: NNHNN and SYGAGS (reference sequence). The CDR3 is 14 amino acids. Incomplete CDR3 DNA: TGTGCCAGCGGTGAACAGGGGGCGGGCTCTGAGCAGTTC. It specifies CASGEQGAGSEQF. The whole CDR3 sequence reads CASGEQGAGSEQFF.